The T cell receptor beta chain described here comes from a study of shared clonotypes between healthy human individuals. CD45RO-negative, CCR7-positively selected cells formed the naive CD8 fraction, excluding terminally differentiated effector memory CD45RA+ cells. Repertoires were generated with immunoSEQ multiplex PCR, while TCRdb's copy carries only in-frame clones and drops some. This sample has just over 2,000,000 clones, with just under 95% found just once. The CDR3 numbers 12 amino acids, ends counted. Germline values: CDR1 MNHEY, CDR2 SVGAGI. Of note for this clone: Because the CDR3's place on the DNA is in doubt, the DNA is left out and the CDR3 is given as listed by TCRdb.

Sequencing used naive CD8+ T cells sorted from blood. This TCR came from a young man in good health. The chain couples TRBV6-5 to TRBJ2-2; TRBD2, the table's D call, was not compared with the DNA. CDR3: CASSTSTGELFF.